The 23 T cell receptor beta chains in this list originate from one sample, sequenced in a study of blood T cells in healthy people across ages. PCR was performed a second time for about 7 to 11 cycles using a sample-barcoded 5' primer and a J-beta primer mix. TCRdb re-called the 5' RACE reads through MiXCR, storing one row per CDR3 protein. The table shows some 1.5 million distinct CDR3 sequences, with under 30% occurring only once. Sequenced: blood. Source of these receptors: a woman aged 25-40 years in good health.

This chain uses TRBV30 with TRBJ2-1; tentative D call: TRBD1 (5 bases). Trimming took 2 bases from V and 3 from J, leaving 8 bases between them. Germline CDR1 reads GTSNPN; CDR2 reads SVGIG (reference sequence). CDR3 size: 13 residues. CDR3 nucleotide sequence: TGTGCCTGGAGTTCCACAGGCTACAATGAGCAGTTCTTC. It translates to CAWSSTGYNEQFF.

The genes are TRBV7-2 and TRBJ2-3; 12 bases are shared with TRBD2. Per germline, CDR1 SGHTA and CDR2 FQGNSA. The CDR3 sequence is 16 residues long. Trimming removed 2 bases from V and 4 bases from J; junction bases left unmatched: 4. CDR3 sequence (DNA): TGTGCCAGCAGCTTAACTAGCGGGGGGTTGTCAGATACGCAGTATTTT. Encoded protein: CASSLTSGGLSDTQYF.

V and J are TRBV24-1 and TRBJ2-3, with D uncertain. V gave up 7 bases and J gave up 0 bases, with 7 bases separating them. CDR3 size: 13 residues. Germline lookup yields CDR1 KGHDR and CDR2 SFDVKD. DNA for the CDR3: TGTGCCACCAGCCCACGGAGCACAGATACGCAGTATTTT. This encodes CATSPRSTDTQYF.

This chain joins TRBV3-1 and TRBJ2-7; 14 positions agree with TRBD2. Germline assignment: CDR1 LGHDT and CDR2 YNNKEL (reference sequence). The CDR3 runs 17 residues. V gave up 3 bases and J gave up 5 bases; unmatched junction bases: 9. The CDR3 sequence is CASSHYSGTSGGHEQYF. As DNA, the CDR3 is TGTGCCAGCAGCCACTACTCCGGGACTAGCGGGGGCCACGAGCAGTACTTC.

This clonotype was found a few times. The chain is built from TRBV7-9 and TRBJ2-6; tentatively, D is TRBD1 (6 bases). V lost 5 bases to trimming and J lost 12 bases, with 11 bases between them. The CDR3 consists of 12 residues. Germline CDR1 and CDR2: SEHNR and FQNEAQ (reference sequence). CDR3 sequence (DNA): TGTGCCAGCAGCCGACAGGACGTCGTCCTGACTTTC. Protein sequence: CASSRQDVVLTF.

V is TRBV6-2 or TRBV6-3 and J is TRBJ2-2; 8 nucleotides match TRBD1. This CDR3 spans 14 amino acids. Germline assignment: CDR1 MNHEY and CDR2 SVGEGT. Germline trimming cut 7 bases from V and 4 bases from J; bases unmatched to any gene: 5. CDR3 in amino acids: CASMTGDPTGELFF. CDR3 in DNA: TGTGCCAGCATGACAGGGGATCCCACCGGGGAGCTGTTTTTT.

The V and J genes are TRBV12-3 or TRBV12-4 and TRBJ2-7, with 12 bases aligning to TRBD2. The length of the CDR3 is 15 residues. J was trimmed by 7 bases and V by 6 bases; bases with no gene match: 10. The CDR3 here is CASSHRLAGVNEQYF. The CDR3 nucleotides are TGTGCCAGCAGCCACAGACTAGCGGGAGTCAATGAGCAGTACTTC.

The gene calls are TRBV28 and TRBJ2-2; TRBD1 matches at 8 bases. The CDR3 is 20 amino acids. Germline CDR1 reads MDHEN; CDR2 reads SYDVKM. Losses at the gene ends were 7 bases for V and 4 bases for J; bases not matched to a gene: 23. CDR3 sequence reads: CASISPTGTGRSLVTGELFF. The CDR3 DNA reads TGTGCCAGCATCTCCCCTACCGGGACAGGACGAAGTTTGGTCACCGGGGAGCTGTTTTTT.

This sequence joins TRBV20-1 and TRBJ2-5, with 8 positions matching TRBD1. CDR3 size: 12 residues. Germline values: CDR1 DFQATT, CDR2 SNEGSKA (reference sequence). Losses at the gene ends were 6 bases for V and 5 bases for J; bases not matched to a gene: 5. CDR3 DNA: TGCAGTGCGTGGACAGGGACGGAGACCCAGTACTTC. Its translation: CSAWTGTETQYF.

This clonotype was picked up a small number of times. V and J are TRBV2 and TRBJ2-7, with TRBD2 as a possible D gene (6 bases). This CDR3 is 13 amino acids long. Deletions cut 7 bases from V and 1 base from J, with 11 bases between. The germline V gene encodes CDR1 SNHLY and CDR2 FYNNEI. CDR3 amino acids: CASMAGKSYEQYF. In DNA, the CDR3 is TGTGCCAGCATGGCGGGAAAGTCCTACGAGCAGTACTTC.

There are many counts of this clonotype. The chain joins TRBV12-3 or TRBV12-4 to TRBJ2-3; D is undetermined. The length of the CDR3 is 11 residues. V was clipped by 7 bases and J by 4 bases, with 6 bases between them. The CDR3 nucleotides are TGTGCCAGCACAGAGGCAGATACGCAGTATTTT. Translating it yields CASTEADTQYF.

A few counts support this clonotype. The genes are TRBV11-2 and TRBJ2-7; D may be TRBD1 (5 bases). The CDR3 totals 15 residues. Trimming took off 6 bases at V and 3 bases at J, with 18 bases between the two ends. Per the germline V gene, CDR1 is SGHAT and CDR2 is FQNNGV. CDR3 bases: TGTGCCAGCAGGCTTCGAACTGGCAGGGTCTACGAGCAGTACTTC. Its translation: CASRLRTGRVYEQYF. The whole variable domain, filled in from reference TRBV11-2 and TRBJ2-7, reads EAGVAQSPRYKIIEKRQSVAFWCNPISGHATLYWYQQILGQGPKLLIQFQNNGVVDDSQLPKDRFSAERLKGVDSTLKIQPAKLEDSAVYLCASRLRTGRVYEQYFGPGTRLTVT.

This clonotype has more than one count but fewer than ten. The gene calls are TRBV6-2 or TRBV6-3 and TRBJ1-4; D unresolved. Germline values: CDR1 MNHEY, CDR2 SVGEGT. V dropped 2 bases and J dropped 3 bases, with 10 bases sitting between them. CDR3 length: 15 residues. Here the CDR3 DNA reads TGTGCCAGCAGTTACCAACCGCCATCTAATGAAAAACTGTTTTTT. Translation gives CASSYQPPSNEKLFF.

This clonotype turned up a few times. A junction end diverges from the germline sequence, so it may reflect a read error. This chain links TRBV5-1 with TRBJ2-1, with D tentatively TRBD1 (7 bases). This CDR3 spans 15 amino acids. The germline gives CDR1 SGHRS, CDR2 YFSETQ. CDR3 in amino acids: CSSSFSQGGGTEQFF. The CDR3 DNA is TGCTCCAGCAGCTTCTCTCAGGGGGGCGGAACCGAGCAGTTCTTC.

For the CDR3, the DNA is TGCAGTGCTAGACCACGCACAGATACGCAGTATTTT. Protein product: CSARPRTDTQYF. V and J are TRBV20-1 and TRBJ2-3, with unresolved D. This CDR3 is 12 amino acids long. The V end was cut by 2 bases, the J end by 1 base, with 4 bases between. Germline V lookup: CDR1 DFQATT, CDR2 SNEGSKA (reference sequence).

V and J are TRBV7-2 and TRBJ2-1; 12 bases map to TRBD2. V gave up 5 bases and J gave up 4 bases; unmatched junction bases: 6. The CDR3 is 16 residues long. Germline V lookup: CDR1 SGHTA, CDR2 FQGNSA. In nucleotides, the CDR3 is TGTGCCAGCAGCCCTCCGACTAGCGGGGGATACAATGAGCAGTTCTTC. Protein: CASSPPTSGGYNEQFF.

The rearrangement joins TRBV6-4 to TRBJ2-4; 10 bases line up with TRBD2. Unmatched junction bases numbered 11, after V lost 2 bases and J lost 13 bases. CDR1 is MRHNA and CDR2 is SNTAGT in the germline V gene. The CDR3 loop spans 15 amino acids. CDR3 coding DNA: TGTGCCAGCAGTGACGGAGCGGGGGGGAACAATGAGCAGTACTTC. This sequence encodes CASSDGAGGNNEQYF.

With respect to this clonotype: One end of the junction does not line up with germline, which may come from a read error. This rearrangement joins TRBV29-1 to TRBJ2-3; a possible D gene is TRBD2 (5 bases). From germline, CDR1 is SQVTM and CDR2 ANQGSEA. CDR3 size: 12 residues. The CDR3 nucleotides read TGTAGCGTTGTTCAGATCACAGATACGCAGTATTTT. As protein: CSVVQITDTQYF.

About this clonotype: A clone one base away is much larger, so this may be a read error. The chain joins TRBV12-3 or TRBV12-4 to TRBJ2-7, with D unresolved. The CDR3 consists of 12 residues. Here the CDR3 reads CTSSRHSYEQYF. For the CDR3, the DNA is TGTACCAGCAGCCGACACAGCTACGAGCAGTACTTC.

This chain links TRBV29-1 with TRBJ2-1, with a weak D call TRBD2 (6 bases). CDR3 length equals 13 residues. The germline CDR1 and CDR2 sequences are SQVTM and ANQGSEA. Trimming stripped 4 bases from V and 5 bases from J, with 12 bases between. The CDR3 region has the DNA TGCAGCGTTGCTAGCGCAATAAACAATGAGCAGTTCTTC. This sequence encodes CSVASAINNEQFF.

This clonotype was counted between two and nine times. V and J are TRBV7-2 and TRBJ2-5, with D perhaps TRBD1 or TRBD2 (5 bases each). CDR3 length equals 14 residues. V was clipped by 5 bases and J by 4 bases, with 14 bases between them. Per germline, CDR1 SGHTA and CDR2 FQGNSA. DNA of the CDR3: TGTGCCAGCAGCCAATCGGGGCAGAGAGAGACCCAGTACTTC. This gives the protein CASSQSGQRETQYF. The complete variable domain, with remaining parts taken from reference TRBV7-2 and TRBJ2-5, reads GAGVSQSPSNKVTEKGKDVELRCDPISGHTALYWYRQSLGQGLEFLIYFQGNSAPDKSGLPSDRFSAERTGGSVSTLTIQRTQQEDSAVYLCASSQSGQRETQYFGPGTRLLVL.

The table lists this clonotype with a count of one. CDR3 coding DNA: TGTGCCAGCAGCCACCCTGGGGGGGAAAATCAGCCCCAGCATTTT. It specifies CASSHPGGENQPQHF. The V and J genes are TRBV3-1 and TRBJ1-5, with D possibly being TRBD1 (5 bases). Germline-derived CDR1 and CDR2 are LGHDT and YNNKEL (reference sequence). The CDR3 contains 15 residues. Between the trimmed V and J ends, which lost 3 bases and 4 bases, there was a span of 13 bases.

V is TRBV19 and J is TRBJ2-1; maybe TRBD1 (6 bases). The germline CDR1 and CDR2 sequences are LNHDA and SQIVND (reference sequence). V lost 4 bases, J lost 9 bases, and 13 bases lay in between. This CDR3 is built from 13 residues. The CDR3 DNA reads as TGTGCCAGTAGTACCGGACAGTCTACTGAGCAGTTCTTC. As protein: CASSTGQSTEQFF.